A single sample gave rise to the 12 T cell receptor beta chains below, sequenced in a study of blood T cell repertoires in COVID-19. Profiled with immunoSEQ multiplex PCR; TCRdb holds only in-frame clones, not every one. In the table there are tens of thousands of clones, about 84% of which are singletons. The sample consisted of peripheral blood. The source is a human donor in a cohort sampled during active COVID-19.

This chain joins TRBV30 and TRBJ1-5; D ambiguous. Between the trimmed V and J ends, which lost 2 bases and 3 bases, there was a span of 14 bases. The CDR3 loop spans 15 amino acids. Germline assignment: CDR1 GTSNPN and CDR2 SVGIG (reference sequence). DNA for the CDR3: TGTGCCTGGAGTCCACTGACATCAATCAATCAGCCCCAGCATTTT. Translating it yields CAWSPLTSINQPQHF.

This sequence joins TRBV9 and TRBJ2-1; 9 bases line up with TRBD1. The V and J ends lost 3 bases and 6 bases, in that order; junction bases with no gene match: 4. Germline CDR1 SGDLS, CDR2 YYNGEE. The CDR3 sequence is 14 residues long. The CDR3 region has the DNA TGTGCCAGCAGCGAACAGGGGGCAGCCAATGAGCAGTTCTTC. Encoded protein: CASSEQGAANEQFF.

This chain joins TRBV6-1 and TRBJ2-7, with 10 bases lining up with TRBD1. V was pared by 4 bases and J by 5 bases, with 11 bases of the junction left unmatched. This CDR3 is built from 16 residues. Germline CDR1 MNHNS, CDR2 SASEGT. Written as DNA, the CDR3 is TGTGCCAGCAGTGTTGGACAGGGGGTTTGGGATCACGAGCAGTACTTC. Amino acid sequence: CASSVGQGVWDHEQYF.

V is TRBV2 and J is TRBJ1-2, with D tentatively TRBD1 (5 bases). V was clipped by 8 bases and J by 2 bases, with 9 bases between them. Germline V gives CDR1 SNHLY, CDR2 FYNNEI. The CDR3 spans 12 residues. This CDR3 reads CASRPGNYGYTF. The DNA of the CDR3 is TGTGCCAGCCGGCCAGGGAACTATGGCTACACCTTC.

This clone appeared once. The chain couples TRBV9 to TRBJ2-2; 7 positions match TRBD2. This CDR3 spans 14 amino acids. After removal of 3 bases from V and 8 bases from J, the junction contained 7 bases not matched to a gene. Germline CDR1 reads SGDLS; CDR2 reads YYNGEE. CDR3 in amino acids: CASSGGGAQGELFF. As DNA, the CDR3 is TGTGCCAGCAGCGGGGGAGGGGCGCAGGGGGAGCTGTTTTTT. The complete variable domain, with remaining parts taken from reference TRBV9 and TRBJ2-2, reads DSGVTQTPKHLITATGQRVTLRCSPRSGDLSVYWYQQSLDQGLQFLIQYYNGEERAKGNILERFSAQQFPDLHSELNLSSLELGDSALYFCASSGGGAQGELFFGEGSRLTVL.

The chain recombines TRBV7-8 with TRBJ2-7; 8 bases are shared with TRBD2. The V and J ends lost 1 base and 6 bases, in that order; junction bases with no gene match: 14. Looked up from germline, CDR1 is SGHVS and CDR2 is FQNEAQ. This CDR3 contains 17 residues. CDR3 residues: CASSLEPGRRGAGEQYF. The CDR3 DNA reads TGTGCCAGCAGCTTAGAGCCTGGACGGCGGGGGGCAGGCGAGCAGTACTTC.

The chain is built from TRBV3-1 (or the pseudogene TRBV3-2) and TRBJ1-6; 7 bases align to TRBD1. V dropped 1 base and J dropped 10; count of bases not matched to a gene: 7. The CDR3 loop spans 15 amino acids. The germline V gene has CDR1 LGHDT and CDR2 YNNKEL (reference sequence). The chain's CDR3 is CASSQVTGVGSPLHF. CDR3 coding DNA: TGTGCCAGCAGCCAAGTAACAGGGGTTGGGTCACCCCTCCACTTT.

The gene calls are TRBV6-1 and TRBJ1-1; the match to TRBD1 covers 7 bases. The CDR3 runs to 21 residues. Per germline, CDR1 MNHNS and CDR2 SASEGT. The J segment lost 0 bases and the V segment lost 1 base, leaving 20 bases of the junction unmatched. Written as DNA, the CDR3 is TGTGCCAGCAGTGAAGTAGTGTATGTCGATCGACAGGGCCGCATGAACACTGAAGCTTTCTTT. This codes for CASSEVVYVDRQGRMNTEAFF.

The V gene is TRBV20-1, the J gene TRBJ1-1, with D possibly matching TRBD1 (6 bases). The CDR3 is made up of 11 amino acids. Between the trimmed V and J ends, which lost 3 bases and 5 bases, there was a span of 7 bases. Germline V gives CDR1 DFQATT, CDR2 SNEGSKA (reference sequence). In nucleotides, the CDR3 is TGCAGTGCTAGCCAGGGGACTGAAGCTTTCTTT. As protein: CSASQGTEAFF.

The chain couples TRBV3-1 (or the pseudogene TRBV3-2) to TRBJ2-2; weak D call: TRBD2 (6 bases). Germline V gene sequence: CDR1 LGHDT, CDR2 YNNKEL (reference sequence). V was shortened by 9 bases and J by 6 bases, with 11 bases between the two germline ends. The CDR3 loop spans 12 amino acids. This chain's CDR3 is CASTGAPGELFF. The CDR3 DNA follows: TGTGCCAGTACGGGAGCCCCCGGGGAGCTGTTTTTT.

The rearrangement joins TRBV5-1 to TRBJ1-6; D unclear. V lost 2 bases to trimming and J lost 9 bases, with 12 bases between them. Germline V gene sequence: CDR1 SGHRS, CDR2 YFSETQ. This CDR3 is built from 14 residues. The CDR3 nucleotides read TGCGCCAGCAGCTTAAGGCCTCGGAGTTCACCCCTCCACTTT. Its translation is CASSLRPRSSPLHF. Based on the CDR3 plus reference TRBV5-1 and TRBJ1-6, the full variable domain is KAGVTQTPRYLIKTRGQQVTLSCSPISGHRSVSWYQQTPGQGLQFLFEYFSETQRNKGNFPGRFSGRQFSNSRSEMNVSTLELGDSALYLCASSLRPRSSPLHFGNGTRLTVT.

The CDR3, as DNA: TGCGCCAGCAGCCGTAAAGACGGGACTAGCGGACCGAACACCGGGGAGCTGTTTTTT. Amino acids: CASSRKDGTSGPNTGELFF. The chain has TRBV4-1 and TRBJ2-2; 11 bases map to TRBD2. Unmatched junction bases numbered 10, after V lost 4 bases and J lost 0 bases. This CDR3 spans 19 amino acids. The germline V gene encodes CDR1 MGHRA and CDR2 YSYEKL.